This TCR beta chain originates from a study of blood T cell repertoires in COVID-19. Across the study: Sources were T cells, B-cell-depleted T cells, or PBMCs; the material itself was cDNA or gDNA.

Per the authors' pipeline: Estimation of nucleated cell counts relied on the amplification of reference gene primers. Method: immunoSEQ multiplex PCR; TCRdb's copy keeps in-frame clones and lacks some. Clone size and V and J calls were adopted from that table, with D and trimming inferred from the DNA. In the table there are 300,000 or so clones, 90% to 95% of which are singletons. Deletions cut 5 bases from V and 8 bases from J, with 15 bases between. Germline values: CDR1 MNHEY, CDR2 SMNVEV (reference sequence). The CDR3 loop spans 14 amino acids. Seattle's enrolled individuals joined amid active infection and were then monitored longitudinally.

The sequence came from a woman aged 25 to 45 with COVID-19, enrolled during active disease. The chain combines TRBV27 with TRBJ1-4; weak D call: TRBD1 (5 bases). Sequencing input: peripheral blood. CDR3 sequence (DNA): TGTGCCAGCAGTAAAACCGGGGGTAGCGAAAAACTGTTTTTT. It specifies CASSKTGGSEKLFF.